This TCR beta chain stems from a study of T cell responses to AZD1222 COVID-19 vaccine. Regarding the study as a whole: The sample set comprised mostly white British donors with more females, and clonal diversity was possibly underestimated.

Repertoires were generated with immunoSEQ multiplex PCR, while TCRdb's copy carries only in-frame clones and drops some. Among over 100,000 clones listed, approximately 84% were seen once. As regards this clone: What it recognizes is unknown.

The CDR3 consists of 15 residues. After removal of 5 bases from V and 2 bases from J, the junction contained 4 bases not matched to a gene. Germline-derived CDR1 and CDR2 are SGHTA and FQGNSA. The receptor was derived from an adult in good health. The chain carries TRBV7-2 and TRBJ2-2; 8 bases line up with TRBD2. Sequences were derived from peripheral blood, sampled on day 0 of AZD1222 vaccination. CDR3: CASSQTSGNTGELFF. The CDR3 region has the DNA TGTGCCAGCAGCCAAACTAGCGGAAACACCGGGGAGCTGTTTTTT. Complete variable domain (other parts from reference TRBV7-2 and TRBJ2-2): GAGVSQSPSNKVTEKGKDVELRCDPISGHTALYWYRQSLGQGLEFLIYFQGNSAPDKSGLPSDRFSAERTGGSVSTLTIQRTQQEDSAVYLCASSQTSGNTGELFFGEGSRLTVL.